Sequencing of this T cell receptor beta chain was carried out in a study of blood T cells in healthy people across ages. General study points: Observed TCR beta diversity per million T cells went down as age went up. This fall followed a roughly linear course with age.

In this sample, this clonotype turned up once. Its antigen is unidentified. A sample-barcoded 5' primer and a J-beta primer mix were used in a second PCR of about 6 to 12 cycles. Using its own MiXCR run on the 5' RACE reads, TCRdb lists one record per CDR3 protein. The sample shows approximately 1,100,000 distinct CDR3 sequences, under 55% of them seen only once. The CDR3 runs 12 residues. The germline gives CDR1 SEHNR, CDR2 FQNEAQ (reference sequence). Trimming cost V 5 bases and J 9 bases, with 10 bases left between them. Sequencing was carried out using blood. This receptor was identified in an older woman in good health. The V call is TRBV7-9, the J call TRBJ2-2; D unclear. The CDR3 sequence is CASSPTGRELFF. DNA for the CDR3: TGTGCCAGCAGCCCGACGGGCCGGGAGCTGTTTTTT.